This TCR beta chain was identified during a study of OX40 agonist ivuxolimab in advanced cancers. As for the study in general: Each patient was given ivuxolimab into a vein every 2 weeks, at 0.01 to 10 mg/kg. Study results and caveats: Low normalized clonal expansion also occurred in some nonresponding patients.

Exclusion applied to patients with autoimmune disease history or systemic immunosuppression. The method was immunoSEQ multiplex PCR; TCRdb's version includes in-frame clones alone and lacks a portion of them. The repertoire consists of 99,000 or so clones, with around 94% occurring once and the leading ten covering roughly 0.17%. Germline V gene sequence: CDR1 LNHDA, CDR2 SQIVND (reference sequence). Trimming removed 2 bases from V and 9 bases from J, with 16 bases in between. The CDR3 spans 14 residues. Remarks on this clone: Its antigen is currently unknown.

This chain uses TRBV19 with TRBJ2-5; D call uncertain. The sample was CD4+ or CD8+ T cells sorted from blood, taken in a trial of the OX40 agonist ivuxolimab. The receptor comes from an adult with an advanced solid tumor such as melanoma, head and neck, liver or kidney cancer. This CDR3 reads CASSIFWPDKAQYF. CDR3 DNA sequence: TGTGCCAGTAGTATATTTTGGCCAGACAAGGCCCAGTACTTC.